This T cell receptor (beta chain) was identified in a study of CD8+ T cells in alopecia areata. Indicated treatment: oral pan-JAK inhibitor, 5-10 mg twice daily. Trimming left V 4 bases short and J 5 bases short, with 3 bases between. The CDR3 is 10 amino acids. Germline CDR1 and CDR2: SQVTM and ANQGSEA. Investigators isolated RNA and reverse transcribed it into cDNA to act as the sequencing template. The method was immunoSEQ multiplex PCR; TCRdb's version includes in-frame clones alone and lacks a portion of them. This sample carries a few hundred thousand clones, 50% to 70% of them seen once, and the ten largest clones take 1.6%.

This TCR derives from a human donor with alopecia areata. The rearrangement joins TRBV29-1 to TRBJ2-4; no definite D call. The sample here was CD4+ T cells sorted from blood, taken at week 4, from a patient treated with tofacitinib. The CDR3 region is CSVGENIQYF. The CDR3 region has the DNA TGCAGCGTTGGGGAAAACATTCAGTACTTC.